This T cell receptor beta chain appears in the sequencing data of a study of T cell repertoires in cytomegalovirus infection. On the study more broadly: CMV infection together with matching HLA type was indicated by public TCR beta signatures. Study results and caveats: CMV carriers with the relevant HLA were identified by cumulative public TCR beta family frequency. The ex vivo response was dominated by HLA-C-restricted CMV-specific TCR beta clonotypes.

From the reads, TCRdb called clonotypes with MiXCR, one entry per CDR3 protein. Here the sample spans 750,000 to 950,000 distinct CDR3 sequences, roughly 28% being singletons. Trimming shortened V by 3 bases and J by 3 bases, and 11 bases separated the two germline ends. This CDR3 region has 14 residues. Germline V gene data show CDR1 as SGHNT and CDR2 as YYREEE (reference sequence). As regards this clonotype: Its matching antigen is unknown.

The sequence derives from a human donor in good health (CMV status not recorded). Some clones in this sample may be carry-over from other donors' samples. The chain is built from TRBV5-4 and TRBJ2-3, with D tentatively TRBD2 (6 bases). This material consisted of cultured CD8+ T cells from PBMCs, taken from culture after CMV antigen stimulation. CDR3 nucleotide sequence: TGTGCCAGCAGCTCGCCGGGGGAGACAGATACGCAGTATTTT. This encodes CASSSPGETDTQYF.